The next 23 T cell receptor beta chains were all read from a single sample in a study of blood T cell repertoires in COVID-19. The assay was immunoSEQ multiplex PCR, and TCRdb's table has in-frame clones only and misses some. The table shows about 210,000 clones, with about four fifths occurring only once. The sequenced material came from peripheral blood. The receptor source for this set is a man aged 55 to 70 with acute or convalescent COVID-19.

The chain is built from TRBV6-5 and TRBJ2-3; D unresolved. Trimming cost V 7 bases and J 4 bases, with 18 bases left between them. Germline CDR1 MNHEY, CDR2 SVGAGI. The CDR3 contains 15 residues. DNA of the CDR3: TGTGCCAGCATCCGTCTCCCACTTTTCGCAGATACGCAGTATTTT. Translation gives CASIRLPLFADTQYF.

This chain connects TRBV5-1 to TRBJ2-2; 9 nucleotides match TRBD1. Germline assignment: CDR1 SGHRS and CDR2 YFSETQ. CDR3 size: 15 residues. The junction had 4 bases not matched to a gene; V was cut back by 4 bases and J by 3 bases. CDR3 region: CASSARTGDTGELFF. The CDR3 DNA is TGCGCCAGCAGCGCCCGGACAGGGGACACCGGGGAGCTGTTTTTT.

The chain combines TRBV2 with TRBJ1-5; 10 bases are shared with TRBD1. The CDR3 totals 14 residues. From germline, CDR1 is SNHLY and CDR2 FYNNEI. J lost 8 bases, V lost 9 bases, and 10 bases had no gene match. The CDR3 spells CARGTGAISEPQHF. In nucleotides, the CDR3 is TGTGCCAGGGGGACAGGGGCGATATCAGAGCCCCAGCATTTT.

V gene TRBV9 combines with J gene TRBJ2-2, with a weak D call TRBD1 (6 bases). Trimming took 3 bases from V and 2 from J, leaving 17 bases between them. This CDR3 has 17 residues. The germline V gene encodes CDR1 SGDLS and CDR2 YYNGEE. DNA of the CDR3: TGTGCCAGCAGCGACATAACTCAGGGGCATAACACCGGGGAGCTGTTTTTT. It is translated as CASSDITQGHNTGELFF.

J is TRBJ1-3 and V is TRBV29-1; D is unclear. This CDR3 is 14 amino acids long. Trimming stripped 3 bases from V and 0 bases from J, with 9 bases between. CDR1 and CDR2 from the germline V gene are SQVTM and ANQGSEA. CDR3 DNA sequence: TGCAGCGTTGACAGATCGGGCTCTGGAAACACCATATATTTT. Protein product: CSVDRSGSGNTIYF.

The sample holds one count of this clone. The chain uses TRBV5-1 and TRBJ1-1, with TRBD1 as a possible D gene (5 bases). The V end was cut by 0 bases, the J end by 1 base, with 13 bases between. CDR1 is SGHRS, CDR2 YFSETQ, per germline. The CDR3 extends over 16 amino acids. DNA of the CDR3: TGCGCCAGCAGCTTGGTGGGGTTAGGGGAGAACACTGAAGCTTTCTTT. Protein product: CASSLVGLGENTEAFF.

The chain has TRBV3-1 (or the pseudogene TRBV3-2) and TRBJ1-1; a possible D gene is TRBD1 (6 bases). The V gene's germline CDR1 is LGHDT and CDR2 YNNKEL (reference sequence). The CDR3 contains 13 residues. V shed 8 bases and J shed 6 bases, with 16 bases lying between them. The DNA for the CDR3 is TGTGCCAGCTCCTCGGGGGGGGCGGCTGAAGCTTTCTTT. Translated, it gives CASSSGGAAEAFF.

V is TRBV5-1 and J is TRBJ2-3, with 13 bases identical to TRBD2. The germline CDR1 and CDR2 sequences are SGHRS and YFSETQ. Losses at the gene ends were 7 bases for V and 2 bases for J; bases not matched to a gene: 7. The CDR3 covers 16 residues. CDR3 residues: CASLRTSGRITDTQYF. CDR3 nucleotide sequence: TGCGCCAGCTTAAGGACTAGCGGGAGAATCACAGATACGCAGTATTTT.

This chain links TRBV6-5 with TRBJ1-4; D is unclear. Germline CDR1 reads MNHEY; CDR2 reads SVGAGI. The V and J ends lost 0 bases and 5 bases respectively, with 10 bases between them. This CDR3 is built from 15 residues. In nucleotides, the CDR3 is TGTGCCAGCAGTTACTCAGAAAACAGAAATGAAAAACTGTTTTTT. The encoded protein is CASSYSENRNEKLFF.

As concerns this clone: A read error may account for a junction end that differs from germline. The chain is built from TRBV6-1 and TRBJ1-5; no clear D. CDR3 size: 13 residues. The germline V gene has CDR1 MNHNS and CDR2 SASEGT. The CDR3: CASNEGFGQPQHF. CDR3 sequence (DNA): TGTGCCAGCAATGAAGGGTTCGGTCAGCCCCAGCATTTT.

V and J are TRBV5-1 and TRBJ2-7; possibly TRBD2 for D (5 bases). Trimming cost V 2 bases and J 2 bases, with 14 bases left between them. CDR1 and CDR2 from the germline V gene are SGHRS and YFSETQ. The CDR3 spans 15 residues. For the CDR3, the DNA is TGCGCCAGCAGCTTCGCCAGACCCGGGACCTACGAGCAGTACTTC. This encodes CASSFARPGTYEQYF.

The rearrangement joins TRBV5-1 to TRBJ2-7; 10 bases are a match to TRBD2. The germline V gene encodes CDR1 SGHRS and CDR2 YFSETQ. V lost 4 bases to trimming and J lost 0 bases; unmatched junction nucleotides: 4. The CDR3 consists of 15 residues. The CDR3 spells CASSPRTSGSYEQYF. The DNA for the CDR3 is TGCGCCAGCAGCCCGAGGACTAGCGGCTCCTACGAGCAGTACTTC.

This rearrangement joins TRBV9 to TRBJ2-5, with 9 bases that match TRBD2. The CDR3 spans 15 residues. Germline lookup yields CDR1 SGDLS and CDR2 YYNGEE. J was trimmed by 1 base and V by 1 base; bases with no gene match: 2. The CDR3 coding sequence is TGTGCCAGCAGCGTATCTAGCGGGGCCCAAGAGACCCAGTACTTC. Its protein product is CASSVSSGAQETQYF.

The V call is TRBV2, the J call TRBJ1-1, with D tentatively TRBD1 (6 bases). The CDR3 runs 16 residues. Germline V gene sequence: CDR1 SNHLY, CDR2 FYNNEI. V was clipped by 7 bases and J by 1 base, with 19 bases between them. The CDR3 loop reads CASTLRTMGANTEAFF. The CDR3 DNA is TGTGCCAGCACCCTTAGGACAATGGGGGCGAACACTGAAGCTTTCTTT. Combining the CDR3 with reference TRBV2 and TRBJ1-1 gives the whole variable domain EPEVTQTPSHQVTQMGQEVILRCVPISNHLYFYWYRQILGQKVEFLVSFYNNEISEKSEIFDDQFSVERPDGSNFTLKIRSTKLEDSAMYFCASTLRTMGANTEAFFGQGTRLTVV.

The chain couples TRBV6-5 to TRBJ2-5; maybe TRBD2 (6 bases). The CDR3 runs 15 residues. Deletions cut 5 bases from V and 4 bases from J, with 17 bases between. From germline, CDR1 is MNHEY and CDR2 SVGAGI. The CDR3 reads CASSNYPTEGETQYF. In nucleotides, the CDR3 is TGTGCCAGCAGTAACTACCCAACGGAGGGAGAGACCCAGTACTTC.

The gene calls are TRBV6-2 or TRBV6-3 and TRBJ1-2; no reliable D call. Germline loops: CDR1 MNHEY, CDR2 SVGEGT. V lost 0 bases to trimming and J lost 5 bases, with 16 bases between them. This CDR3 contains 16 residues. The CDR3 spells CASSYSTATLDYGYTF. Written as DNA, the CDR3 is TGTGCCAGCAGTTACTCGACGGCAACCCTAGATTATGGCTACACCTTC.

The gene calls are TRBV6-5 and TRBJ1-3; no reliable D call. The CDR3 runs to 15 residues. V lost 6 bases, J lost 2 bases, and 14 bases lay in between. Germline V gives CDR1 MNHEY, CDR2 SVGAGI. The DNA of the CDR3 is TGTGCCAGCAGCGGTCGCACAGAGCCTGGAAACACCATATATTTT. This gives the protein CASSGRTEPGNTIYF.

The chain combines TRBV18 with TRBJ2-1; 9 nucleotides agree with TRBD2. Germline lookup yields CDR1 KGHSH and CDR2 LQKENI. This CDR3 has 18 residues. V shed 4 bases, J shed 2 bases, and the junction held 12 bases outside the gene matches. CDR3 region: CASSQPGFQRGAYNEQFF. In DNA, the CDR3 is TGTGCCAGCTCACAGCCAGGGTTTCAGCGGGGGGCCTACAATGAGCAGTTCTTC.

This rearrangement joins TRBV6-5 to TRBJ1-3, with D maybe TRBD1 (5 bases). The ends were cut back, 8 bases at V and 8 bases at J, with 19 bases in the middle. Germline V lookup: CDR1 MNHEY, CDR2 SVGAGI. This CDR3 has 14 amino acids. The CDR3 loop reads CASAPRGVRDTIYF. The CDR3 nucleotides are TGTGCCAGCGCACCCCGGGGGGTGAGGGACACCATATATTTT.

This sequence joins TRBV9 and TRBJ2-7, with a weak D call TRBD1 (5 bases). V gave up 0 bases and J gave up 0 bases, with 7 bases separating them. Per germline, CDR1 SGDLS and CDR2 YYNGEE. The CDR3 contains 14 residues. The CDR3 DNA is TGTGCCAGCAGCGTAGAACAGGCCTCCTACGAGCAGTACTTC. It specifies CASSVEQASYEQYF.

The rearrangement uses TRBV5-1 and TRBJ2-2; 8 nucleotides align to TRBD2. The J segment lost 5 bases and the V segment lost 6 bases, leaving 9 bases of the junction unmatched. The germline V gene has CDR1 SGHRS and CDR2 YFSETQ. This CDR3 contains 15 residues. This chain's CDR3 is CASKGSSGGTGELFF. The CDR3, as DNA: TGCGCCAGCAAAGGGTCAAGCGGGGGAACCGGGGAGCTGTTTTTT.

This clone was seen only once. This sample includes further DNA sequences coding for the same CDR3. The chain couples TRBV5-1 to TRBJ1-1; 7 bases match TRBD1. CDR3 length: 14 amino acids. With V trimmed by 0 bases and J by 1 base, 0 bases remained unmatched. Germline loops: CDR1 SGHRS, CDR2 YFSETQ. Here the CDR3 DNA reads TGCGCCAGCAGCTTGGACAGGGGGAACACTGAAGCTTTCTTT. Translating it yields CASSLDRGNTEAFF. Complete variable domain (other parts from reference TRBV5-1 and TRBJ1-1): KAGVTQTPRYLIKTRGQQVTLSCSPISGHRSVSWYQQTPGQGLQFLFEYFSETQRNKGNFPGRFSGRQFSNSRSEMNVSTLELGDSALYLCASSLDRGNTEAFFGQGTRLTVV.

The count of this clone is one. The chain couples TRBV24-1 to TRBJ2-1; 7 nucleotides agree with TRBD2. V trimming: 3 bases; J trimming: 9 bases; junction bases outside the gene matches: 13. Germline CDR1 and CDR2: KGHDR and SFDVKD. The CDR3 loop spans 16 amino acids. CDR3 bases: TGTGCCACCAGTGATCGTGCAGCGGGACTCCAGGGTGAGCAGTTCTTC. This sequence encodes CATSDRAAGLQGEQFF.